This TCR beta chain was documented in a study of beta chain features in type 1 diabetes. General study points: The naive, central memory and Treg TCRB repertoires looked more alike in patients than they did in healthy donors. The question of HLA type influencing TCRB rearrangement was one that remained unresolved here.

The sequenced template was cDNA made from the entire isolated RNA. Some clones are missing from TCRdb's copy, which holds only in-frame ones; the method was immunoSEQ multiplex PCR. The table includes just over 150,000 clones, 11% detected once. CDR1 LNHNV and CDR2 YYDKDF come from the germline V gene (reference sequence). The V segment lost 2 bases and the J segment 1 base; nucleotides outside the gene matches: 11. The CDR3 totals 18 residues. As for this clone: The target antigen is unknown.

This receptor was taken from a man between 18 and 29 years old in good health. The chain recombines TRBV15 with TRBJ2-3; 8 positions agree with TRBD2. Material for sequencing was central memory CD4+ T cells from blood. The CDR3, as DNA: TGTGCCACCAGCAGAAGAACCCGCGGGAGGCCCGGCACAGATACGCAGTATTTT. Encoded protein: CATSRRTRGRPGTDTQYF.